This T cell receptor (beta chain) was retrieved from a study of T cells after yellow fever vaccination. The study, taken as a whole, reports: The study re-detected most primary-vaccination clones after the booster (96% CD4, roughly 88% CD8). FACS-sorted repertoires could contain abundant clonotypes contaminating from the bulk population.

This clonotype was seen ten or more times. Its antigen is unidentified. In making TCR cDNA, 5'RACE template switching added a universal primer site and UMIs to it. One entry per CDR3 protein results from TCRdb running MiXCR on the 5' RACE reads. The sample holds fewer than 450,000 distinct CDR3 sequences; about 4% are singletons and the top ten take approximately 24%. V dropped 1 base and J dropped 3; count of bases not matched to a gene: 6. The CDR3 consists of 16 residues. Germline assignment: CDR1 SGHRS and CDR2 YFSETQ. J is TRBJ2-2 and V is TRBV5-1; TRBD1 agrees at 7 bases. The receptor's source is a man aged 18 to 29 who received the YFV17D yellow fever vaccine. The sample was PBMCs, taken 5 days after the yellow fever booster vaccination. CDR3 region: CASSLQRQGDTGELFF. For the CDR3, the DNA is TGCGCCAGCAGCTTGCAGCGGCAGGGGGACACCGGGGAGCTGTTTTTT.